This TCR beta chain was obtained from a study of CD8 T cells in Susac syndrome. From blood CD8+ and CD4+ T cells, the TCR beta chain was sequenced. The CDR3 length is 12 residues. V lost 8 bases to trimming and J lost 3 bases; unmatched junction nucleotides: 0. CDR1 and CDR2 (germline): MNHNY, SVGAGI (reference sequence). Random hexamers were used to reverse transcribe an amount of roughly 0.5 to 1 ug RNA. From the immunoSEQ multiplex PCR reads, TCRdb called clonotypes with MiXCR, one entry per CDR3 protein. The sample includes approximately 210,000 distinct CDR3 sequences, 95% of them seen just once.

This TCR was recovered from a human donor with multiple sclerosis. The sequenced material came from CD4+ T cells from PBMCs. This chain links TRBV6-6 with TRBJ2-3; 9 bases are shared with TRBD1. The CDR3: CASGQGTDTQYF. As DNA, the CDR3 is TGTGCCAGCGGACAGGGGACAGATACGCAGTATTTT.